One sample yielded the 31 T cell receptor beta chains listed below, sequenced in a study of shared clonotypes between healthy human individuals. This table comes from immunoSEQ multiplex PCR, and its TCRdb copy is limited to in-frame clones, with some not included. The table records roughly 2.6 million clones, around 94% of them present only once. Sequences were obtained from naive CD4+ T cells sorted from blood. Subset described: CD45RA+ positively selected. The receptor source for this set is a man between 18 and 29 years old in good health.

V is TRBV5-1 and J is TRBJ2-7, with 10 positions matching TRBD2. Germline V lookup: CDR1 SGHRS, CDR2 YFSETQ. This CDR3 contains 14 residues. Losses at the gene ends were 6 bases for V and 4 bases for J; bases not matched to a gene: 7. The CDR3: CASTPGTSAYEQYF. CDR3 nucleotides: TGCGCCAGCACCCCCGGGACTAGCGCGTACGAGCAGTACTTC. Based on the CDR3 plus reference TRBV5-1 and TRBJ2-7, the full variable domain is KAGVTQTPRYLIKTRGQQVTLSCSPISGHRSVSWYQQTPGQGLQFLFEYFSETQRNKGNFPGRFSGRQFSNSRSEMNVSTLELGDSALYLCASTPGTSAYEQYFGPGTRLTVT.

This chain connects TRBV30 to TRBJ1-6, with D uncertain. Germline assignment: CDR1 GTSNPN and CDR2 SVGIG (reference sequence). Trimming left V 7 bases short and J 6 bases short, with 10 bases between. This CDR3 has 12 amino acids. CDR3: CASQGSNSPLHF. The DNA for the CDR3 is TGTGCCTCCCAAGGAAGTAATTCACCCCTCCACTTT.

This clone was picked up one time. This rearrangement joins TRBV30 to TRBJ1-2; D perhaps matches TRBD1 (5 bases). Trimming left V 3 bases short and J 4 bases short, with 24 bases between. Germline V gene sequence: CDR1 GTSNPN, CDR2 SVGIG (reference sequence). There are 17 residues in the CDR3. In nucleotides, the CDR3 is TGTGCCTGGAGCCTTTCTACCGGGACCAAGGCGCCCTATGGCTACACCTTC. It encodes CAWSLSTGTKAPYGYTF.

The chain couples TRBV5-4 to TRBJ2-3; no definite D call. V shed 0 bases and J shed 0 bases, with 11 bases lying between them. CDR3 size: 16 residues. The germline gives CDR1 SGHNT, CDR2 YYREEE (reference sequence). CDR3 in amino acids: CASSLGARSSTDTQYF. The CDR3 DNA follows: TGTGCCAGCAGCTTGGGGGCTAGATCTAGCACAGATACGCAGTATTTT.

The CDR3 loop is CASATKGRDEQYF. The DNA for the CDR3 is TGTGCCAGCGCCACCAAGGGGAGAGACGAGCAGTACTTC. The J gene is TRBJ2-7, the V gene TRBV6-5; either TRBD1 or TRBD2 may fit D (5 bases each). V was shortened by 8 bases and J by 5 bases, with 16 bases between the two germline ends. Germline CDR1 and CDR2: MNHEY and SVGAGI. The CDR3 loop spans 13 amino acids.

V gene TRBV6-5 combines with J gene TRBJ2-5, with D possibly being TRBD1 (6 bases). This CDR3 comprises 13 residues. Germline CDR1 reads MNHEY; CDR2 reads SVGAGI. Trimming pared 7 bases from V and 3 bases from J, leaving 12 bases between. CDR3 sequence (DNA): TGTGCCAGCATGAGGACAGTAGAAGAGACCCAGTACTTC. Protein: CASMRTVEETQYF.

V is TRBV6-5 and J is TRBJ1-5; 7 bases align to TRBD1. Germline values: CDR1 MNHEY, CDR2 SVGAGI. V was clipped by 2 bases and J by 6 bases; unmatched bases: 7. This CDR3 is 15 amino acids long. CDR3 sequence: CASSYGQGGGQPQHF. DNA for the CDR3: TGTGCCAGCAGTTACGGGCAGGGGGGGGGTCAGCCCCAGCATTTT.

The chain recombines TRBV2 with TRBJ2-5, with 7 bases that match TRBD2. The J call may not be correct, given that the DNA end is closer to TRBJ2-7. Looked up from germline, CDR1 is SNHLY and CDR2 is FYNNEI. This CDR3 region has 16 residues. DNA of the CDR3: TGTGCCAGCACCAACAGCGGGGTCTTTAGCTCCTACGAGCAGTACTTC. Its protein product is CASTNSGVFSSYEQYF.

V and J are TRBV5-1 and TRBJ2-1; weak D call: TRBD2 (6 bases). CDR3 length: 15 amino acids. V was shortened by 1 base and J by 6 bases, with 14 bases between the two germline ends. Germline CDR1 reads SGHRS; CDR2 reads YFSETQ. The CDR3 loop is CASSLWGDSSNEQFF. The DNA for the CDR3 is TGCGCCAGCAGCTTGTGGGGGGACTCGTCCAATGAGCAGTTCTTC.

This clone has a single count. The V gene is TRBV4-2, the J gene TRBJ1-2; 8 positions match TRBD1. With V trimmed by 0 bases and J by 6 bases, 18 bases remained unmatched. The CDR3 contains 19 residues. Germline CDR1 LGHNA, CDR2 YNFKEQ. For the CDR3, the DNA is TGTGCCAGCAGCCAAGATGATCGGGCAGGGGGCGTTGGTTTGCATGGCTACACCTTC. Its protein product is CASSQDDRAGGVGLHGYTF.

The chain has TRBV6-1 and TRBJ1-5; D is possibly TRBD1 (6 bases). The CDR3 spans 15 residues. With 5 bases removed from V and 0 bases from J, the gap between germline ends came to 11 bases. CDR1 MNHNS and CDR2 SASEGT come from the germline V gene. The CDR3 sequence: CASSSWTDSNQPQHF. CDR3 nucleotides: TGTGCCAGCAGTTCCTGGACAGATAGCAATCAGCCCCAGCATTTT.

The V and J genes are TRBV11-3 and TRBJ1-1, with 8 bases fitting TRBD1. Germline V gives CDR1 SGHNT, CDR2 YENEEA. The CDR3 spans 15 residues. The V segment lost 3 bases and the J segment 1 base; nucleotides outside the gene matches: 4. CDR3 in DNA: TGTGCCAGCAGCTTGGGGGGACAGGAGAACACTGAAGCTTTCTTT. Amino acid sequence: CASSLGGQENTEAFF.

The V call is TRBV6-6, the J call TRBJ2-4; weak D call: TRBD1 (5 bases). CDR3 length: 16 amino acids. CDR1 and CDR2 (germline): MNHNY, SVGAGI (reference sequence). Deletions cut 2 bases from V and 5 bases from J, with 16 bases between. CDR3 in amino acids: CASSYGFRAKENIQYF. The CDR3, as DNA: TGTGCCAGCAGTTACGGCTTCAGGGCAAAAGAAAACATTCAGTACTTC.

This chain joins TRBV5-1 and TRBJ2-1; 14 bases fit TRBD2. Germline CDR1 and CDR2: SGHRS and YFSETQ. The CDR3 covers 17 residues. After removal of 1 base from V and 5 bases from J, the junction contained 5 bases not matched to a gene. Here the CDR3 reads CASSLRTSGRSHNEQFF. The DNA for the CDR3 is TGCGCCAGCAGCTTGAGGACTAGCGGGAGGTCCCACAATGAGCAGTTCTTC.

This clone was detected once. CDR3 amino acids: CASSQKWTGPTGELFF. The DNA of the CDR3 is TGCGCCAGCAGCCAAAAATGGACCGGACCTACCGGGGAGCTGTTTTTT. This chain uses TRBV4-1 with TRBJ2-2, with D uncertain. CDR3 size: 16 residues. Trimming took off 2 bases at V and 5 bases at J, with 15 bases between the two ends. Looked up from germline, CDR1 is MGHRA and CDR2 is YSYEKL.

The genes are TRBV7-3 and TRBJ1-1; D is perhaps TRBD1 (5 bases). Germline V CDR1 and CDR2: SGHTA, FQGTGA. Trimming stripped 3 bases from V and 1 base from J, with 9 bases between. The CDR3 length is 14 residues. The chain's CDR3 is CASSFAGTNTEAFF. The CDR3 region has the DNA TGTGCCAGCAGCTTCGCAGGGACGAACACTGAAGCTTTCTTT.

In DNA, the CDR3 is TGTGCCAGCAGCCAAACAGGGAAATATGGCTACACCTTC. Its translation is CASSQTGKYGYTF. This rearrangement joins TRBV5-4 to TRBJ1-2; D possibly corresponds to TRBD1 (6 bases). V was shortened by 4 bases and J by 5 bases, with 12 bases between the two germline ends. Germline values: CDR1 SGHNT, CDR2 YYREEE (reference sequence). This CDR3 contains 13 residues.

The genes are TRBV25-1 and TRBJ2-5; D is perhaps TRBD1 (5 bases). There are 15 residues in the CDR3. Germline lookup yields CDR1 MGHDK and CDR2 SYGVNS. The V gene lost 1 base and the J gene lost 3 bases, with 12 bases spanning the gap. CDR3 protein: CASSELQETEETQYF. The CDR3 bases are TGTGCCAGCAGTGAATTGCAGGAGACAGAAGAGACCCAGTACTTC.

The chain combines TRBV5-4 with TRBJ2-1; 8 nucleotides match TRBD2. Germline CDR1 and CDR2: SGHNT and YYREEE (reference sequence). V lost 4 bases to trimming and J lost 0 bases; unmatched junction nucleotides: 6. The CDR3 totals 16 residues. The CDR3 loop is CASSLGSGVSYNEQFF. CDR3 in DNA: TGTGCCAGCAGCCTCGGTAGCGGGGTCTCCTACAATGAGCAGTTCTTC.

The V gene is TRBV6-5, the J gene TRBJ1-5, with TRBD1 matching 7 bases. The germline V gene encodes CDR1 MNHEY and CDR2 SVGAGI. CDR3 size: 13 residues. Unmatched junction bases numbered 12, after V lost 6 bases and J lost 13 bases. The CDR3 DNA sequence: TGTGCCAGCAGCCGCGGGGACAGAGGTAGTCAGCATTTT. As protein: CASSRGDRGSQHF.

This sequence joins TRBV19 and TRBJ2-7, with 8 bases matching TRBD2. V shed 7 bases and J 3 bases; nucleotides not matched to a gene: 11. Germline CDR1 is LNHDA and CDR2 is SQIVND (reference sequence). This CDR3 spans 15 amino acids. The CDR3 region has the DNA TGTGCCAGTACCGACGGCTCTAGCGGGCTCTACGAGCAGTACTTC. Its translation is CASTDGSSGLYEQYF.

The CDR3 DNA sequence: TGTGCCAGCACTATGGACAGGTCCCAACCCCTCCACTTT. Residues: CASTMDRSQPLHF. The chain recombines TRBV6-5 with TRBJ1-6; 7 bases are a match to TRBD1. CDR1 is MNHEY, CDR2 SVGAGI, per germline. V dropped 7 bases and J dropped 12; count of bases not matched to a gene: 9. The CDR3 is 13 amino acids.

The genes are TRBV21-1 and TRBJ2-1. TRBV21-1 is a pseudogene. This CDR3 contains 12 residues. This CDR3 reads CASKHFYNEQFF. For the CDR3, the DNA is TGTGCCAGCAAACACTTTTACAATGAGCAGTTCTTC.

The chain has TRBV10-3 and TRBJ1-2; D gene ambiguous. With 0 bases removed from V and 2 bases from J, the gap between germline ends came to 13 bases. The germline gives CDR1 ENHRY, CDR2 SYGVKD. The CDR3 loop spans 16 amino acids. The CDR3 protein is CAISESLQVHNYGYTF. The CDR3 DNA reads TGTGCCATCAGTGAGTCGTTGCAGGTCCACAACTATGGCTACACCTTC.

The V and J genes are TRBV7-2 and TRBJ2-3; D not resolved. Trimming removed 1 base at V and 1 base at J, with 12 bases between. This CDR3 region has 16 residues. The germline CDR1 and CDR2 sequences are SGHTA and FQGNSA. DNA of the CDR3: TGTGCCAGCAGCTTAGAAGTCGGCGTCCGCACAGATACGCAGTATTTT. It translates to CASSLEVGVRTDTQYF.

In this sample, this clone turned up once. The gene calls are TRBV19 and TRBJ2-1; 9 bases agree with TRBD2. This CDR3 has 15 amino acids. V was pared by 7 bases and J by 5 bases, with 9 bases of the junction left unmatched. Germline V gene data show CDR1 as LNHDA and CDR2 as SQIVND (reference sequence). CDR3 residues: CASKEGLARDNEQFF. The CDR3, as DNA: TGTGCCAGTAAGGAGGGACTAGCACGGGACAATGAGCAGTTCTTC.

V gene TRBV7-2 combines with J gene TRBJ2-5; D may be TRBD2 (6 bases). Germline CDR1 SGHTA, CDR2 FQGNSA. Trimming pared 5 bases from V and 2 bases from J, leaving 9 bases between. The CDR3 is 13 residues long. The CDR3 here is CASSSGYQETQYF. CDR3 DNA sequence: TGTGCCAGCAGCAGCGGGTATCAAGAGACCCAGTACTTC.

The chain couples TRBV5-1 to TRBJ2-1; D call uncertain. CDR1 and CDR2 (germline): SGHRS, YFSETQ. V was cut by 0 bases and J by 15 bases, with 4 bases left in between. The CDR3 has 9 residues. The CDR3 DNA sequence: TGCGCCAGCAGCTTGGCTCCGTTCTTC. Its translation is CASSLAPFF.

In nucleotides, the CDR3 is TGTGCCAGCAGATCCTGGGGGGGCGTATCGGATGGCTACACCTTC. Residues: CASRSWGGVSDGYTF. The gene calls are TRBV27 and TRBJ1-2, with D possibly matching TRBD1 (6 bases). The CDR3 sequence is 15 residues long. The germline CDR1 and CDR2 sequences are MNHEY and SMNVEV (reference sequence). V was cut by 6 bases and J by 6 bases, with 20 bases left in between.

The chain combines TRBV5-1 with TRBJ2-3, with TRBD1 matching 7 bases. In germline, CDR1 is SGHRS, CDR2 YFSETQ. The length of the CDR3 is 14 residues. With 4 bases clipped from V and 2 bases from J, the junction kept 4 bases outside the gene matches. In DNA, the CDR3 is TGCGCCAGCAGCCAACAGGGGTTCACAGATACGCAGTATTTT. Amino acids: CASSQQGFTDTQYF.

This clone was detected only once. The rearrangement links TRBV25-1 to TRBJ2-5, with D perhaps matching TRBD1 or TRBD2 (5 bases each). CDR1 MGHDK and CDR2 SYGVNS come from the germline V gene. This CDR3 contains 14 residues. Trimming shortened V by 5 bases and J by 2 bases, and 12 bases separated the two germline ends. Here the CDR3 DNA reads TGTGCCAGCAGTACCGGGACCAAACAAGAGACCCAGTACTTC. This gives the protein CASSTGTKQETQYF.